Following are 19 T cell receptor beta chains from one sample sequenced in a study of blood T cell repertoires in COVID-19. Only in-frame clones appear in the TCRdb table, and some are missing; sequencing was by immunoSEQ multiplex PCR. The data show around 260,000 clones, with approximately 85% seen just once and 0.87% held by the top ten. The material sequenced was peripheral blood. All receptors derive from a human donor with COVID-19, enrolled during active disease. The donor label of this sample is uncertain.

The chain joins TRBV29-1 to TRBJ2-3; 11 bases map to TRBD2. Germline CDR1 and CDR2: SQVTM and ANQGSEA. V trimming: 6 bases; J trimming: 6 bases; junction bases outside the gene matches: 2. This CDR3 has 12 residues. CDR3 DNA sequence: TGCAGCGTGGGACTAGCGGTTGATACGCAGTATTTT. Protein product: CSVGLAVDTQYF.

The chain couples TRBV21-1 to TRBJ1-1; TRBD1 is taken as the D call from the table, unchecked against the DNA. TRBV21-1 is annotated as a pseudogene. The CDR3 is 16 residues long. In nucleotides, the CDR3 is TGTGCCAGCAGCAACCGGACAGGGGCTAAGAACACTGAAGCTTTCTTT. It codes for CASSNRTGAKNTEAFF.

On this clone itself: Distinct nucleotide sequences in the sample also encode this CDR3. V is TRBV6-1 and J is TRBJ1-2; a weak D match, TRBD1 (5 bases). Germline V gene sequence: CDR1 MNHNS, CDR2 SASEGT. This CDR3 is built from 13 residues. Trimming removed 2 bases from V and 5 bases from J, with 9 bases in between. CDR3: CASSEQGKYGYTF. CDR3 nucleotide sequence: TGTGCCAGCAGTGAACAGGGAAAGTATGGCTACACCTTC.

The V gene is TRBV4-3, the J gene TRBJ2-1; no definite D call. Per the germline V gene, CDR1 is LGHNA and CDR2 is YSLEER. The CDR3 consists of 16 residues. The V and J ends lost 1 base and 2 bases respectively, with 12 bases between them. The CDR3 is CASSQAPAATYNEQFF. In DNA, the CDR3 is TGCGCCAGCAGCCAAGCGCCTGCGGCGACCTACAATGAGCAGTTCTTC.

DNA of the CDR3: TGTGCCAGTAGTCCTAACCCTCGAACAGGGGGCGTTGGCTACACCTTC. Its protein is CASSPNPRTGGVGYTF. The V and J genes are TRBV19 and TRBJ1-2; TRBD1 matches 9 bases. V shed 5 bases and J 7 bases; nucleotides not matched to a gene: 14. The germline V gene has CDR1 LNHDA and CDR2 SQIVND (reference sequence). This CDR3 spans 16 amino acids.

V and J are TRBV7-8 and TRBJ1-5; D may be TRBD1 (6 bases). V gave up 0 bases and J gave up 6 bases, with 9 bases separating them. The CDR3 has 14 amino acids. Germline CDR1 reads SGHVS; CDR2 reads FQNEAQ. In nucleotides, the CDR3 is TGTGCCAGCAGCTTAGCGGTGGACAGTCAGCCCCAGCATTTT. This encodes CASSLAVDSQPQHF.

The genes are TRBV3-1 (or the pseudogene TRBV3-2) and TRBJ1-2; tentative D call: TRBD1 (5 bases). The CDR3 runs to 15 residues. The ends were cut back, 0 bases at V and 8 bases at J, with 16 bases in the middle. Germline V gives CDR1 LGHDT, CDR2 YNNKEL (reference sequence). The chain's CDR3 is CASSQDGLGLGGYTF. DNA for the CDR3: TGTGCCAGCAGCCAAGATGGTCTGGGACTGGGGGGCTACACCTTC.

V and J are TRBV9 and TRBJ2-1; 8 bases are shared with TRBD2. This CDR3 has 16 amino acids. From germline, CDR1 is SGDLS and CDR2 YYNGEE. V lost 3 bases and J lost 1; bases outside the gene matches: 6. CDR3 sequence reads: CASSAGGTRSYNEQFF. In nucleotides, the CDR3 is TGTGCCAGCAGCGCGGGAGGGACTAGGTCCTACAATGAGCAGTTCTTC.

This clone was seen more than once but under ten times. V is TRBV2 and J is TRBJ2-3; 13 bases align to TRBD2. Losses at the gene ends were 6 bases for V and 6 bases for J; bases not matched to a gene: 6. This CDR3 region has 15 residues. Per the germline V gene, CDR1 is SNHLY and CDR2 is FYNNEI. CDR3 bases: TGTGCCAGCAGGCCGGGACTAGCGGGAACTGATACGCAGTATTTT. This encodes CASRPGLAGTDTQYF. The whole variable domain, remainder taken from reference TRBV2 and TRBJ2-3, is EPEVTQTPSHQVTQMGQEVILRCVPISNHLYFYWYRQILGQKVEFLVSFYNNEISEKSEIFDDQFSVERPDGSNFTLKIRSTKLEDSAMYFCASRPGLAGTDTQYFGPGTRLTVL.

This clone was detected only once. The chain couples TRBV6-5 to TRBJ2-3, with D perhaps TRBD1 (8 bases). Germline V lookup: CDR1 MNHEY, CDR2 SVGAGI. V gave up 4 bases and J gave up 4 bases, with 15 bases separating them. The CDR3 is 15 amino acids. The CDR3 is CASSSNRGGADTQYF. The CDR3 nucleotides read TGTGCCAGCAGTTCCAACAGGGGGGGTGCAGATACGCAGTATTTT.

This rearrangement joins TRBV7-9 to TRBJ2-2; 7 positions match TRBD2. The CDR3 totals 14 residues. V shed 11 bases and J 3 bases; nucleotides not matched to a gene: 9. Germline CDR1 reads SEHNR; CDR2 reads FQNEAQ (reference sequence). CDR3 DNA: TGTGCCTCCCGGGGCGGGAGTGACACCGGGGAGCTGTTTTTT. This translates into CASRGGSDTGELFF.

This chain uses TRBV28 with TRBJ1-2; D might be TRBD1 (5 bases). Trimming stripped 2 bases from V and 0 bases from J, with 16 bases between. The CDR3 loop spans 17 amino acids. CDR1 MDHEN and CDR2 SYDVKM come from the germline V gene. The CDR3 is CASSLRTPDSSNYGYTF. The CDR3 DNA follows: TGTGCCAGCAGTTTACGGACACCGGATTCATCTAACTATGGCTACACCTTC.

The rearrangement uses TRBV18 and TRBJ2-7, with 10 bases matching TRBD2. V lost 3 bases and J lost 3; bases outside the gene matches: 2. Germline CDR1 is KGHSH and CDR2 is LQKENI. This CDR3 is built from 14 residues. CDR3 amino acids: CASSPGTSVYEQYF. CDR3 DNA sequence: TGTGCCAGCTCACCCGGGACTAGCGTCTACGAGCAGTACTTC.

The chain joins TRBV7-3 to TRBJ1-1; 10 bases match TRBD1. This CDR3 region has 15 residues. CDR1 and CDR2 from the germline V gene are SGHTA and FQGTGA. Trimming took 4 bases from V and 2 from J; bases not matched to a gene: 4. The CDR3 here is CASSSWDRGNTEAFF. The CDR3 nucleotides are TGTGCCAGCAGCTCCTGGGACAGGGGCAACACTGAAGCTTTCTTT.

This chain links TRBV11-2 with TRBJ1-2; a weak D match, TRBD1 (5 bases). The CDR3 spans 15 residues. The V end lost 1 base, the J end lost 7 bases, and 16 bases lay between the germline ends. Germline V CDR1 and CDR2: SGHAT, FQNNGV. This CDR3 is CASSLGQWVERGYTF. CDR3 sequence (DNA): TGTGCCAGCAGCTTAGGACAGTGGGTAGAGCGTGGCTACACCTTC. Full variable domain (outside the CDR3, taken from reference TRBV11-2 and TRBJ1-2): EAGVAQSPRYKIIEKRQSVAFWCNPISGHATLYWYQQILGQGPKLLIQFQNNGVVDDSQLPKDRFSAERLKGVDSTLKIQPAKLEDSAVYLCASSLGQWVERGYTFGSGTRLTVV.

For the CDR3, the DNA is TGTGCCAGTAGTTTTGGGACAGGGGGCCATCAGCCCCAGCATTTT. Protein product: CASSFGTGGHQPQHF. The chain couples TRBV19 to TRBJ1-5, with 12 positions matching TRBD1. The CDR3 runs to 15 residues. V was clipped by 5 bases and J by 5 bases; unmatched bases: 4. In germline, CDR1 is LNHDA, CDR2 SQIVND (reference sequence).

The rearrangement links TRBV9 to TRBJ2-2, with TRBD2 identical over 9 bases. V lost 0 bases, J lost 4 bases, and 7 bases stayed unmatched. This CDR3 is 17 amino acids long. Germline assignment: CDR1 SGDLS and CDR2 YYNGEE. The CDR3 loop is CASSVGPSGIGTGELFF. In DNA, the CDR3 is TGTGCCAGCAGCGTAGGGCCTAGCGGGATAGGCACCGGGGAGCTGTTTTTT.

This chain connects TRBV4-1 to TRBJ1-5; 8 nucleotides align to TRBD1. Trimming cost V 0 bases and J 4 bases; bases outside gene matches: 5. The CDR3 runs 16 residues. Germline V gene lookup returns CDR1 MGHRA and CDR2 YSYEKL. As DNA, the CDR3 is TGCGCCAGCAGCCAAGAAGCGGGACAGGCAAATCAGCCCCAGCATTTT. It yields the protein CASSQEAGQANQPQHF.

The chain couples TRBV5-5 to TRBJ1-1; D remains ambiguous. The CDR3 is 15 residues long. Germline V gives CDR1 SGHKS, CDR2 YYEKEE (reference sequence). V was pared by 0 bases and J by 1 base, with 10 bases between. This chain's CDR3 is CASSLVSQTNTEAFF. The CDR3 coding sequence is TGTGCCAGCAGCTTGGTTTCACAGACGAACACTGAAGCTTTCTTT.